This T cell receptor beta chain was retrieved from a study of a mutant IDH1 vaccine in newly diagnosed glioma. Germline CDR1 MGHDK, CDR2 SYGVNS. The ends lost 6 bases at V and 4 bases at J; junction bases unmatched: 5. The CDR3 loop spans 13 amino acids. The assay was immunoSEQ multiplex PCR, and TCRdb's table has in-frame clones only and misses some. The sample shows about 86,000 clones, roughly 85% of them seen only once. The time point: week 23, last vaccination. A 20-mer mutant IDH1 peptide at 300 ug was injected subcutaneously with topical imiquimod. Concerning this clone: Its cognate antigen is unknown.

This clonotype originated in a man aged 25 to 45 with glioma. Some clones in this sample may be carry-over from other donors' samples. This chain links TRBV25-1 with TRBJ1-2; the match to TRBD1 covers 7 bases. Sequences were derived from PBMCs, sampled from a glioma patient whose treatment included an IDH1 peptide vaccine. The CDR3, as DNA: TGTGCCAGCAGCCTGACAGGGTCCTATGGCTACACCTTC. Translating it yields CASSLTGSYGYTF.